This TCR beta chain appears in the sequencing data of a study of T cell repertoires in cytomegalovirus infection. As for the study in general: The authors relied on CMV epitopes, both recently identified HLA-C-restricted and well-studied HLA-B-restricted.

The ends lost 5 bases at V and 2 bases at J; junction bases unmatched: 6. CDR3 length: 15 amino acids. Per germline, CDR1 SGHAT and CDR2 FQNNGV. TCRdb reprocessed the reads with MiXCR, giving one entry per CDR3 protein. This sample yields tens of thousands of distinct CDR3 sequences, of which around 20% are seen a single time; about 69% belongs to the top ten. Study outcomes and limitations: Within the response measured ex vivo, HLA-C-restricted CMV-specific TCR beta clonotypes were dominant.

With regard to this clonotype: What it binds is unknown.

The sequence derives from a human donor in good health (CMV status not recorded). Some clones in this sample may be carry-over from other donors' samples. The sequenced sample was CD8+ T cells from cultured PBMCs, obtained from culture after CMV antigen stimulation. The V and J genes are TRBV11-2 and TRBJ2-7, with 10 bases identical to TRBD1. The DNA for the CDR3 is TGTGCCAGCAGCCACGGACAGGGGGATACCTACGAGCAGTACTTC. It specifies CASSHGQGDTYEQYF.